This T cell receptor (beta chain) was observed in a study of T cell repertoires in cytomegalovirus infection. Study details: Recently identified HLA-C-restricted CMV epitopes were among the peptides used. Indications of both CMV infection and matching HLA type were provided by public TCR beta signatures. Findings and caveats of the study: Clonotype analysis showed dominance of the ex vivo response by HLA-C-restricted CMV-specific TCR beta clonotypes.

This CDR3 spans 15 amino acids. From germline, CDR1 is MNHEY and CDR2 SMNVEV (reference sequence). Trimming stripped 8 bases from V and 2 bases from J, with 17 bases between. Note on this clonotype: Its antigen is unidentified.

TCRdb redid the calling of the reads with MiXCR, one entry per CDR3 protein. The table shows 700,000 to 950,000 distinct CDR3 sequences, with less than 35% occurring only once. The chain is built from TRBV27 and TRBJ2-3, with D possibly being TRBD2 (6 bases). The material sequenced was cultured CD8+ T cells from PBMCs, taken from culture after CMV antigen stimulation. The sequence was obtained from a human donor in good health (CMV status not recorded). Some clones in this sample may be carry-over from other donors' samples. This CDR3 is CASRWGGPLTDTQYF. DNA of the CDR3: TGTGCCAGCCGATGGGGAGGTCCTCTCACAGATACGCAGTATTTT.